This T cell receptor beta chain was identified during a study of OX40 agonist ivuxolimab in advanced cancers. The CDR3 has 14 residues. The V end was cut by 5 bases, the J end by 6 bases, with 16 bases between. The germline gives CDR1 MNHEY, CDR2 SVGAGI. Method: immunoSEQ multiplex PCR; TCRdb's copy keeps in-frame clones and lacks some. The profile covers about 47,000 clones, with around 84% appearing a single time and under 30% taken by the ten largest. This sample comprised CD4+ or CD8+ T cells sorted from blood, obtained in a trial of the OX40 agonist ivuxolimab. This chain uses TRBV6-5 with TRBJ1-2; tentative D call: TRBD1 (6 bases). This clonotype originated in an adult with an advanced solid tumor such as melanoma, head and neck, liver or kidney cancer. CDR3 coding DNA: TGTGCCAGCAGTGTCCAAGGGGGAATGGATGGCTACACCTTC. Protein sequence: CASSVQGGMDGYTF.